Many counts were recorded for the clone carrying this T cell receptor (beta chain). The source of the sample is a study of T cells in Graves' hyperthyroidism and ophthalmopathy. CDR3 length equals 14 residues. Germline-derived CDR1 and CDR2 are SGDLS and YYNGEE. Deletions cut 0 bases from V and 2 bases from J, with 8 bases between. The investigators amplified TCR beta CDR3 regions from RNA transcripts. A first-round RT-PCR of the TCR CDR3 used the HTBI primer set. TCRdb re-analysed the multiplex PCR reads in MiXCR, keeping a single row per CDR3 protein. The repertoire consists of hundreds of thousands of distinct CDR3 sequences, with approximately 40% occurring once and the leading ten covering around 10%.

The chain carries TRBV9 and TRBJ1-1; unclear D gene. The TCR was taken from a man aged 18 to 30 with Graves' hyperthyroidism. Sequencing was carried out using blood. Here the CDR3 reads CASSVDGSNTEAFF. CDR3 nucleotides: TGTGCCAGCAGCGTAGATGGGAGCAACACTGAAGCTTTCTTT. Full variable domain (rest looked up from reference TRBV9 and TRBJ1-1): DSGVTQTPKHLITATGQRVTLRCSPRSGDLSVYWYQQSLDQGLQFLIQYYNGEERAKGNILERFSAQQFPDLHSELNLSSLELGDSALYFCASSVDGSNTEAFFGQGTRLTVV.